What follows is one T cell receptor beta chain and its context. As yet, its antigen is unknown. The data were taken from a study of graft-versus-host responses after intestinal transplantation. In the study overall: Every transplant recipient was induced with anti-thymocyte globulin, then maintained on tacrolimus and steroids for around 3 years. General study findings and limits: HvG clone declines early post-transplant were associated with peak circulating GvH levels.

Only in-frame clones appear in the TCRdb table, and some are missing; sequencing was by immunoSEQ multiplex PCR. The data contain almost 55,000 clones, more than 80% of them singletons. CDR3 length: 15 residues. V dropped 6 bases and J dropped 2 bases, with 16 bases sitting between them. The V gene's germline CDR1 is ENHRY and CDR2 SYGVKD. Sequences were derived from PBMCs, sampled roughly 680 days after intestinal transplant. The chain is built from TRBV10-3 and TRBJ1-2; the D is unclear. This TCR was sampled from a human patient who received an intestinal transplant, so some T cells may come from the graft donor. DNA of the CDR3: TGTGCCATCAGCCCAAGGGATGTAAGCAACTATGGCTACACCTTC. Translating it yields CAISPRDVSNYGYTF.